The 8 T cell receptor beta chains below come from one sample, sequenced in a study of blood T cell repertoires in COVID-19. Method: immunoSEQ multiplex PCR; TCRdb's copy keeps in-frame clones and lacks some. The sample includes 430,000 or so clones, 88% of them seen just once. Sequencing was carried out using PBMCs or T cells enriched from blood (not recorded which). These receptors were taken from a woman aged 40 to 50 who had recovered from COVID-19.

The rearrangement joins TRBV13 to TRBJ2-1; D remains unclear. The CDR3 spans 16 residues. V was trimmed by 0 bases and J by 2 bases, leaving 11 bases between them. Germline V gene lookup returns CDR1 PRHDT and CDR2 FYEKMQ (reference sequence). The CDR3 coding sequence is TGTGCCAGCAGCTTAGGGAACTCGCTGGCCTACAATGAGCAGTTCTTC. Its protein is CASSLGNSLAYNEQFF.

The gene calls are TRBV6-5 and TRBJ2-1; 8 bases fit TRBD2. The CDR3 contains 15 residues. Trimming took 2 bases from V and 4 from J; bases not matched to a gene: 4. Looked up from germline, CDR1 is MNHEY and CDR2 is SVGAGI. CDR3 in amino acids: CASSYAGGGYNEQFF. The CDR3 DNA sequence: TGTGCCAGCAGTTACGCGGGAGGAGGTTACAATGAGCAGTTCTTC.

This clone has only a few counts. The rearrangement uses TRBV27 and TRBJ1-1; 12 nucleotides align to TRBD1. The V gene's germline CDR1 is MNHEY and CDR2 SMNVEV (reference sequence). The J segment lost 4 bases and the V segment lost 6 bases, leaving 6 bases of the junction unmatched. CDR3 size: 15 residues. CDR3 nucleotides: TGTGCCAGCAGAGGGGACAGGGGGCAGTTCACTGAAGCTTTCTTT. Its protein product is CASRGDRGQFTEAFF.

The chain carries TRBV11-2 and TRBJ2-5; 7 bases are a match to TRBD2. Germline CDR1 and CDR2: SGHAT and FQNNGV. The V gene end was trimmed by 4 bases and the J gene end by 2 bases; junction bases not matched to a gene: 10. The CDR3 contains 16 residues. The CDR3: CASSWGATGGQETQYF. The CDR3 coding sequence is TGTGCCAGCAGCTGGGGCGCGACGGGAGGACAAGAGACCCAGTACTTC.

The V gene is TRBV10-3, the J gene TRBJ2-7; 11 bases align to TRBD2. The CDR3 has 15 amino acids. V lost 6 bases, J lost 4 bases, and 8 bases stayed unmatched. CDR1 and CDR2 (germline): ENHRY, SYGVKD. The CDR3 sequence is CAISAGTSGGYEQYF. Here the CDR3 DNA reads TGTGCCATCAGCGCTGGGACTAGCGGAGGTTACGAGCAGTACTTC.

This clone appeared a few times. This rearrangement joins TRBV6-1 to TRBJ2-1; 7 positions agree with TRBD2. Germline V CDR1 and CDR2: MNHNS, SASEGT. The CDR3 length is 18 residues. J was trimmed by 6 bases and V by 2 bases; bases with no gene match: 16. CDR3 sequence reads: CASSERLRWEGPSNEQFF. The CDR3 coding sequence is TGTGCCAGCAGTGAACGACTACGATGGGAGGGCCCTAGCAATGAGCAGTTCTTC.

The CDR3 is CASSKRKGGTDTQYF. CDR3 bases: TGTGCCAGCAGCAAAAGAAAGGGGGGCACAGATACGCAGTATTTT. V usage is TRBV21-1 and J usage is TRBJ2-3; the table's D call TRBD1 went unverified against the DNA. TRBV21-1 is a known pseudogene. CDR3 length: 15 residues.

This chain links TRBV15 with TRBJ2-1; TRBD2 aligns across 7 bases. The CDR3 loop spans 15 amino acids. The V gene's germline CDR1 is LNHNV and CDR2 YYDKDF (reference sequence). V trimming: 5 bases; J trimming: 10 bases; junction bases outside the gene matches: 14. CDR3 DNA sequence: TGTGCCACCAGCGGGACGGGAGGTCCCTCGAGCGAGCAGTTCTTC. Protein sequence: CATSGTGGPSSEQFF.